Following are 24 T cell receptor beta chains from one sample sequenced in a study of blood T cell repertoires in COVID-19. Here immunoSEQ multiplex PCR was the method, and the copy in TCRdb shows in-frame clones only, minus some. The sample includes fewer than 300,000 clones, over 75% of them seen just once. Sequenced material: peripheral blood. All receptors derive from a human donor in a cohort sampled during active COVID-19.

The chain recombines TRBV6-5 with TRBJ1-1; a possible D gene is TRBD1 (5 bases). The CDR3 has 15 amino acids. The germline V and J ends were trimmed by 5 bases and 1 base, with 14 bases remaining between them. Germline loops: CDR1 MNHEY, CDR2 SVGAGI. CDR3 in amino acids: CASSSDRKENTEAFF. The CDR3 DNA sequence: TGTGCCAGCAGTAGTGACAGAAAGGAGAACACTGAAGCTTTCTTT.

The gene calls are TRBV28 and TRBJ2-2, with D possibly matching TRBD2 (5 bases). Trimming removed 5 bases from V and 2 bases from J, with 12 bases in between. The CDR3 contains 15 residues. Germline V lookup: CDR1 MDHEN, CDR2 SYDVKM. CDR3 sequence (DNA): TGTGCCAGCAGTCCCGGACTCTTTAACACCGGGGAGCTGTTTTTT. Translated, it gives CASSPGLFNTGELFF.

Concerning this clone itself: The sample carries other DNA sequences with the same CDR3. In DNA form, the CDR3 reads TGTGCCAGTAGTATATCGAATGAGCAGTTCTTC. Encoded protein: CASSISNEQFF. The chain recombines TRBV19 with TRBJ2-1; D is unclear. Trimming cost V 2 bases and J 7 bases, with 3 bases left between them. Germline-derived CDR1 and CDR2 are LNHDA and SQIVND (reference sequence). This CDR3 comprises 11 residues.

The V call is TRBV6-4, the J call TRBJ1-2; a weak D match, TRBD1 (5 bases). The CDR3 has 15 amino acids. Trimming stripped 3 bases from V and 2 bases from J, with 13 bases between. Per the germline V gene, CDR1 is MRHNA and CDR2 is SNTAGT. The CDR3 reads CASSESGAGNYGYTF. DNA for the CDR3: TGTGCCAGCAGTGAATCTGGGGCGGGGAACTATGGCTACACCTTC.

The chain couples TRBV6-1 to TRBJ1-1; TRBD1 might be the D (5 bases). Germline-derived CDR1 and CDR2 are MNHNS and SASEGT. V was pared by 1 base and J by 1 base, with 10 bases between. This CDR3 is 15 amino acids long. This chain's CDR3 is CASSEGLGGNTEAFF. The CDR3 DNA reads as TGTGCCAGCAGTGAAGGCCTGGGGGGGAACACTGAAGCTTTCTTT.

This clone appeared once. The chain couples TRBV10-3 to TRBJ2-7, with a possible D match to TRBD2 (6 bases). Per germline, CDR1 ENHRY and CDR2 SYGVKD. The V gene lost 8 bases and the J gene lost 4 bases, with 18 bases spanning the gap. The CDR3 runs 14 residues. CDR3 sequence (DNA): TGTGCCATCCGGAACCCCGGGAGATCTTACGAGCAGTACTTC. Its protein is CAIRNPGRSYEQYF.

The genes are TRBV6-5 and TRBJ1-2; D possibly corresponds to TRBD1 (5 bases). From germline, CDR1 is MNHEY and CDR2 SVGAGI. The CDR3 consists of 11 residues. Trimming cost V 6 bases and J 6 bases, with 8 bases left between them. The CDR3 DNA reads TGTGCCAGCAGGGACACGAATGGCTACACCTTC. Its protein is CASRDTNGYTF.

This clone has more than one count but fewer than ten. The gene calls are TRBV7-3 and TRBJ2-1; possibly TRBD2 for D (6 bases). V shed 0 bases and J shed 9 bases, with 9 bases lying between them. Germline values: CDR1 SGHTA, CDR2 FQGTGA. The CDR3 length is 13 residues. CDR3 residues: CASSLTLAGEQFF. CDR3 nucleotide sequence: TGTGCCAGCAGCTTAACACTAGCTGGTGAGCAGTTCTTC.

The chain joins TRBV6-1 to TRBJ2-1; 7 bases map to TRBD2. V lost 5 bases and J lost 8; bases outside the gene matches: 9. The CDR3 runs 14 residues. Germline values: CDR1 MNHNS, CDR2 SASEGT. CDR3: CASSYGLEAHEQFF. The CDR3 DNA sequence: TGTGCCAGCAGTTATGGACTAGAGGCCCATGAGCAGTTCTTC.

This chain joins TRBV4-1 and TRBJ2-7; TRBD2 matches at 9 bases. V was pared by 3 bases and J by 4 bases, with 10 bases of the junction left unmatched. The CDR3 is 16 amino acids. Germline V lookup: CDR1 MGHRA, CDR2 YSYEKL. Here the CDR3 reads CASSQFFSGRAYEQYF. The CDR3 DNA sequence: TGCGCCAGCAGCCAGTTCTTTAGCGGGAGAGCTTACGAGCAGTACTTC.

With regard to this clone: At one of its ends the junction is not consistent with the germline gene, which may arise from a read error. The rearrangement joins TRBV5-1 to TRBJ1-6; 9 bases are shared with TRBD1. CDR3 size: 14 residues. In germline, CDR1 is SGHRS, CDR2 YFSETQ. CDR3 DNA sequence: TGCGCCAGCACCTTGACAGGGGGTAATTCACCCCTCCACTTT. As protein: CASTLTGGNSPLHF.

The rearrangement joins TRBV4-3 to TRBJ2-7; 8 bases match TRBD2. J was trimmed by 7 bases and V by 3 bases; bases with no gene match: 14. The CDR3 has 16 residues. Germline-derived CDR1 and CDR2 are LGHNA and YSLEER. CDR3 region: CASSHSPGVAGREQYF. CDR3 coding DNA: TGCGCCAGCAGCCATTCCCCGGGGGTAGCGGGAAGGGAGCAGTACTTC.

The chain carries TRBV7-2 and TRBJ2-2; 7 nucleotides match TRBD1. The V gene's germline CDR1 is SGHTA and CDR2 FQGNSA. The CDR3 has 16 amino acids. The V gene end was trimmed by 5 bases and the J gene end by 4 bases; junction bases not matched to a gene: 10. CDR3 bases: TGTGCCAGCAGCCCCAGACAGGGAAGATCCACCGGGGAGCTGTTTTTT. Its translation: CASSPRQGRSTGELFF.

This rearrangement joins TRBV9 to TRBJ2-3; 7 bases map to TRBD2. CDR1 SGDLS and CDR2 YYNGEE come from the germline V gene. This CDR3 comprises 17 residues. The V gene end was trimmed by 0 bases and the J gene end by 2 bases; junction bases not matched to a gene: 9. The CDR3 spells CASSVAVRTRTTDTQYF. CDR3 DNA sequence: TGTGCCAGCAGCGTAGCAGTGAGGACTAGAACCACAGATACGCAGTATTTT.

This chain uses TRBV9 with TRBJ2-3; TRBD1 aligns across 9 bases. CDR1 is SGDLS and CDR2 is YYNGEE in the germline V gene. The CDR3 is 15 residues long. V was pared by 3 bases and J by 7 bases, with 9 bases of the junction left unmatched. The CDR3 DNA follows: TGTGCCAGCAGCGCGGGGACAGGGAATCAATATACGCAGTATTTT. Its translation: CASSAGTGNQYTQYF.

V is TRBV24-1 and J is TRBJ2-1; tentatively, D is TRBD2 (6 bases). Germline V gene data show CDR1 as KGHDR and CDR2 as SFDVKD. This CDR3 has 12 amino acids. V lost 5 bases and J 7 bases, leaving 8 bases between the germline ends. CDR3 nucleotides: TGTGCCACCAGTGTTAGCGGAAATGAGCAGTTCTTC. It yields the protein CATSVSGNEQFF.

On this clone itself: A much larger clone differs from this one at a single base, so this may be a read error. The CDR3 DNA follows: TGTGCCAGCAGGGCCGGGGGGGCTGGAAACACCATATATTTT. Its translation: CASRAGGAGNTIYF. This chain joins TRBV27 and TRBJ1-3; perhaps TRBD1 as D (5 bases). Between the trimmed V and J ends, which lost 6 bases and 2 bases, there was a span of 11 bases. Germline V gene lookup returns CDR1 MNHEY and CDR2 SMNVEV (reference sequence). The CDR3 consists of 14 residues.

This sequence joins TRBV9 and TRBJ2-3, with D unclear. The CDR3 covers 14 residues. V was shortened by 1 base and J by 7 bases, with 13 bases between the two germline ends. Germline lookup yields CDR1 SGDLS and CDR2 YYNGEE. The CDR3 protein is CASSVSSLGNTQYF. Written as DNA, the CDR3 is TGTGCCAGCAGCGTAAGTAGCCTAGGCAATACGCAGTATTTT.

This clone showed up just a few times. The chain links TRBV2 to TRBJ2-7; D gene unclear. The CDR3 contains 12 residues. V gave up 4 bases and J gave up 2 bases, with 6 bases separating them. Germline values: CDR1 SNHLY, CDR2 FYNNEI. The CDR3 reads CASSAPPYEQYF. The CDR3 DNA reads TGTGCCAGCAGTGCCCCTCCCTACGAGCAGTACTTC.

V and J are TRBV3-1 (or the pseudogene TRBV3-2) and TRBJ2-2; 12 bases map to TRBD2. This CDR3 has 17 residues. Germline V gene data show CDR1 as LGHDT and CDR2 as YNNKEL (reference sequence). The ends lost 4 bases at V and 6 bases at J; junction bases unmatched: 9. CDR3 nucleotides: TGTGCCAGCAGCCCCCCTCGACTAGCGGGAGTCGCCGGGGAGCTGTTTTTT. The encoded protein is CASSPPRLAGVAGELFF.

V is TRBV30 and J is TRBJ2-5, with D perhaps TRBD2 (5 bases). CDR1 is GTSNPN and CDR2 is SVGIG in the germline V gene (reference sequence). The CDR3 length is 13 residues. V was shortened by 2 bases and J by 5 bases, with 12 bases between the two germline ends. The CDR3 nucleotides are TGTGCCTGGAGTCGGTCTAGCAGGGAGACCCAGTACTTC. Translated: CAWSRSSRETQYF. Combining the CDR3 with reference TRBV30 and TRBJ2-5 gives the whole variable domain SQTIHQWPATLVQPVGSPLSLECTVEGTSNPNLYWYRQAAGRGLQLLFYSVGIGQISSEVPQNLSASRPQDRQFILSSKKLLLSDSGFYLCAWSRSSRETQYFGPGTRLLVL.

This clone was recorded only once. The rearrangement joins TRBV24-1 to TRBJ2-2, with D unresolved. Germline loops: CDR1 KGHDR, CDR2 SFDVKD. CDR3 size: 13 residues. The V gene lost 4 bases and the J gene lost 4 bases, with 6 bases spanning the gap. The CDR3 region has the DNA TGTGCCACCAGTGACCCGGTCACCGGGGAGCTGTTTTTT. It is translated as CATSDPVTGELFF.

CDR3 sequence: CASSARDRGFYGYTF. The CDR3 bases are TGTGCCAGCAGCGCCCGGGACAGGGGTTTCTATGGCTACACCTTC. The chain joins TRBV3-1 (or the pseudogene TRBV3-2) to TRBJ1-2; 10 positions match TRBD1. Looked up from germline, CDR1 is LGHDT and CDR2 is YNNKEL (reference sequence). The CDR3 spans 15 residues. V lost 5 bases to trimming and J lost 4 bases; unmatched junction nucleotides: 7.

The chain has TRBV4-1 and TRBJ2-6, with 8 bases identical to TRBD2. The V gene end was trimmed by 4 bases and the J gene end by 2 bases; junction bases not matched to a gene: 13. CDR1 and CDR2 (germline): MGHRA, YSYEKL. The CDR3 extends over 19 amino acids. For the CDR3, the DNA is TGCGCCAGCAGCCGGTTGAGCGGGAGCGGAATGGCTGGGGCCAACGTCCTGACTTTC. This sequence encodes CASSRLSGSGMAGANVLTF.